This T cell receptor (beta chain) emerged from a study of T cell repertoires in ileal Crohn's disease (dated 2019 in TCRdb). For context, the study as a whole: The median duration of disease was roughly eight years, and at the time of surgery 30% to 35% of patients were active smokers. Surgery was performed for a complication in all patients, with stricturing disease in roughly 61% and penetrating disease in approximately 40%. Roughly half of the patients were given postoperative therapy, with approximately 17 on anti-TNF agents and over 9 on thiopurines. TCR repertoire analysis was done in fewer than 75 Crohn's disease patients from a prospective multicentre cohort. The study ran alongside a multicentre cohort designed to identify predictors of early endoscopic recurrence after ileocolonic resection. Endoscopic postoperative recurrence was defined as a Rutgeerts score above i0. A total of around 150 mucosal samples from roughly 50 patients were sequenced, collected from several sites on the surgical specimen as well as at postoperative endoscopy.

CDR3 length: 16 amino acids, cysteine to phenylalanine. Only the CDR3 region is kept as DNA, spanning 48 bases read in frame from base 1. In the germline V gene, CDR1 corresponds to SGHDT and CDR2 to YYEEEE. The junction shows trimming of 0 bases on V and 2 bases on J, plus 14 bases between the germline ends. Eligible patients were adults with ileal or ileocolonic Crohn's disease who had an indication for ileocolonic resection. Whole ileal mucosal biopsies were kept frozen at -80 degrees C prior to DNA extraction. Genomic DNA was isolated from frozen whole biopsies using a TRizol-based method, and the DNA was quantified with a NanoDrop 2000 spectrophotometer. Roughly 500 nanograms of biopsy DNA per sample were submitted for commercial TCRB immunosequencing. CDR3 regions were amplified from genomic DNA by Adaptive Biotechnology using a two-step, amplification bias-controlled multiplex PCR. In the first PCR, primers covered every V and J gene segment, and in the second PCR, barcodes and Illumina adapters were added. An Illumina instrument was used to sequence the CDR3 libraries. Per the source publication's procedure: Analysis combined the vendor-provided pipelines with custom analysis of raw data in R/Bioconductor under R version 3.3.0. Clonality, which ranges from 0 to 1, was calculated as the inverse of the normalised Shannon entropy across all productive clones. High-frequency clones were defined as the share of the repertoire occupied by the top 100 clones, with only clones passing a 95% confidence test being retained. Overlap between samples was measured with the Morisita-Horn index, while repertoire diversity was measured with the Simpson index. Entries here come from immuneACCESS through TCRdb and include only in-frame sequences with V and J called. Some clones fail to appear in such tables; in the studies checked, an unresolved V gene covers under half of the shortfall, and the cause of the remainder is unknown. V and J calls and clone size are those listed in that table; D and trimming were worked out from the DNA. For this sample the table gives about 5,800 clones, of which approximately 95% were detected only once. Of the sample, 0.31% falls within the top ten clones.

This clone was picked up one time. The target of this receptor is not known. No much larger clonotype is one base removed from it; base qualities were not supplied. The paper as a whole reports these results and caveats: More high-frequency clones were carried by sorted CD8 T cells than by CD4 T cells, suggesting that mucosal expansions were mainly CD8. Higher percentages of high-frequency clones at the time of surgery were linked to endoscopic recurrence, and every patient with clonality above 26.8% (18/57) had recurrence. A significantly higher proportion of clonal expansions was observed in active smokers at surgery than in non-smokers (approximately 26% vs 20%, p=0.02). Only a subgroup of patients, of unstated size, had mucosal CD4 and CD8 T cells sorted and sequenced.

The sequence was collected from an adult with Crohn's disease. The sample consisted of ileal tissue. This chain is built from TRBV5-6 and TRBJ2-5, and perhaps TRBD1 as D gene, on 5 matching bases. The nucleotide sequence is given as TGTGCCAGCAGCTTGGTAGGACACCACGGACAAGAGACCCAGTACTTC. It is translated as CASSLVGHHGQETQYF.